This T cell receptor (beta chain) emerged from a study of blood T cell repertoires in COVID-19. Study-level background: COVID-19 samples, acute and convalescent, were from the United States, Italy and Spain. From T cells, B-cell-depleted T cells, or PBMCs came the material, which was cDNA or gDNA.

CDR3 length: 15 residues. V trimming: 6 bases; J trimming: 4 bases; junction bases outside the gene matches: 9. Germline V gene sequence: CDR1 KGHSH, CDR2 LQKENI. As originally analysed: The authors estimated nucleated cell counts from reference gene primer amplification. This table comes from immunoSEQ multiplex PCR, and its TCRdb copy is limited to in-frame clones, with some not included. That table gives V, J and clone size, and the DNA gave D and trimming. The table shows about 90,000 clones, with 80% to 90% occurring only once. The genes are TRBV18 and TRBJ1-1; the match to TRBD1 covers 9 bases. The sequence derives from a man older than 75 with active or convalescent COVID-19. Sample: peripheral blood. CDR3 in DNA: TGTGCCAGCTCTCAAGGCACAGGGGGCTTCACTGAAGCTTTCTTT. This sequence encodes CASSQGTGGFTEAFF.